The 14 T cell receptor beta chains below all came from one sample that was sequenced in a study of blood T cell repertoires in COVID-19 (dated by TCRdb to about 2020). The library relied on the immunoSEQ multiplex PCR assay. As stored in TCRdb, this immuneACCESS dataset retains in-frame rearrangements with V and J assigned. A fraction of the clones does not appear; measured against another copy, unresolved V genes explain less than half of the discrepancy, and the remainder lacks a known reason. The sample table contains about 140,000 clones; only one count was recorded for around 90% of them. The ten top clones hold 1.5% to 2% of the sample. The sequencing input was peripheral blood. Receptors were obtained from a man between 65 and 79 years old with acute or convalescent COVID-19.

This chain connects TRBV11-1 to TRBJ2-5, with D hard to call. The tail of the sequence fits TRBJ2-7 better, so the J call may be wrong. The CDR3 has 12 amino acids. Germline CDR1 SGHAT, CDR2 FQDESV (reference sequence). CDR3 in amino acids: CASGNTYYEQYF. The CDR3 DNA reads as TGTGCCAGCGGAAACACCTACTACGAGCAGTACTTC.

This clone appeared once. J is TRBJ2-5 and V is TRBV29-1; D is undetermined. Trimming left V 7 bases short and J 1 base short, with 4 bases between. Germline CDR1 reads SQVTM; CDR2 reads ANQGSEA. The CDR3 extends over 10 amino acids. This chain's CDR3 is CSASQETQYF. DNA of the CDR3: TGCAGCGCCTCCCAAGAGACCCAGTACTTC.

In this sample, this clone turned up once. V is TRBV29-1 and J is TRBJ2-1; D is undetermined. Germline V gives CDR1 SQVTM, CDR2 ANQGSEA. The ends were cut back, 4 bases at V and 10 bases at J, with 8 bases in the middle. The CDR3 is made up of 10 amino acids. The CDR3 nucleotides are TGCAGCGTTGTAGCTGGGGAGCAGTTCTTC. The encoded protein is CSVVAGEQFF.

The chain couples TRBV23-1 to TRBJ1-5; D ambiguous. TRBV23-1 is reported as an ORF; its role is uncertain. The length of the CDR3 is 16 residues. Trimming took off 2 bases at V and 3 bases at J, with 14 bases between the two ends. CDR3 sequence (DNA): TGCGCCAGCAGTCAAGGCAGGCCTTCCTCCAATCAGCCCCAGCATTTT. Encoded protein: CASSQGRPSSNQPQHF.

On this clone itself: One end of the junction does not line up with germline, which may come from a read error. As DNA, the CDR3 is TGTGCCAGCACTGAACGAGGGATAGGGTCACCCCTCCACTTT. Translated, it gives CASTERGIGSPLHF. The rearrangement joins TRBV2 to TRBJ1-6, with unresolved D. Germline assignment: CDR1 SNHLY and CDR2 FYNNEI. The CDR3 covers 14 residues.

The V and J genes are TRBV27 and TRBJ2-1; a weak D match, TRBD2 (6 bases). This CDR3 contains 16 residues. V was cut by 5 bases and J by 3 bases, with 17 bases left in between. Germline values: CDR1 MNHEY, CDR2 SMNVEV (reference sequence). The CDR3 reads CASSPNPGTFYNEQFF. DNA of the CDR3: TGTGCCAGCAGTCCAAATCCCGGGACTTTCTACAATGAGCAGTTCTTC.

The genes are TRBV7-2 and TRBJ1-3; possibly TRBD1 for D (5 bases). This CDR3 is 15 amino acids long. Per germline, CDR1 SGHTA and CDR2 FQGNSA. V was trimmed by 5 bases and J by 2 bases, leaving 13 bases between them. As DNA, the CDR3 is TGTGCCAGCAGCGCTCAGGGAGGGCCTGGAAACACCATATATTTT. It codes for CASSAQGGPGNTIYF.

The chain recombines TRBV18 with TRBJ2-7, with 8 bases matching TRBD1. Per germline, CDR1 KGHSH and CDR2 LQKENI. J was trimmed by 7 bases and V by 8 bases; bases with no gene match: 10. The CDR3 consists of 13 residues. The CDR3, as DNA: TGTGCCAGCAAACAAGGACAGGGTCTTGAGCAGTACTTC. Its protein product is CASKQGQGLEQYF.

V usage is TRBV30 and J usage is TRBJ1-1; no reliable D call. Per the germline V gene, CDR1 is GTSNPN and CDR2 is SVGIG (reference sequence). V gave up 2 bases and J gave up 3 bases, with 13 bases separating them. The CDR3 contains 14 residues. CDR3 sequence: CAWSPGGQYTEAFF. In DNA form, the CDR3 reads TGTGCCTGGAGTCCCGGAGGGCAGTACACTGAAGCTTTCTTT. Drawing the rest from reference TRBV30 and TRBJ1-1, the complete variable domain is SQTIHQWPATLVQPVGSPLSLECTVEGTSNPNLYWYRQAAGRGLQLLFYSVGIGQISSEVPQNLSASRPQDRQFILSSKKLLLSDSGFYLCAWSPGGQYTEAFFGQGTRLTVV.

The chain joins TRBV19 to TRBJ1-3; TRBD1 is a possible D gene (5 bases). This CDR3 has 15 residues. The V gene lost 1 base and the J gene lost 2 bases, with 9 bases spanning the gap. Germline V CDR1 and CDR2: LNHDA, SQIVND (reference sequence). The CDR3 sequence is CASSIGGAAGNTIYF. CDR3 coding DNA: TGTGCCAGTAGTATAGGTGGGGCGGCTGGAAACACCATATATTTT.

The chain uses TRBV19 and TRBJ1-3; TRBD1 might be the D (5 bases). The V gene's germline CDR1 is LNHDA and CDR2 SQIVND (reference sequence). Trimming shortened V by 6 bases and J by 1 base, and 16 bases separated the two germline ends. CDR3 length: 16 residues. CDR3 amino acids: CASSSGADVSGNTIYF. The CDR3 DNA follows: TGTGCCAGTAGCAGCGGGGCTGACGTTTCTGGAAACACCATATATTTT.

This chain uses TRBV5-1 with TRBJ2-7, with 9 bases that match TRBD1. This CDR3 contains 12 residues. The germline gives CDR1 SGHRS, CDR2 YFSETQ. The V segment lost 4 bases and the J segment 6 bases; nucleotides outside the gene matches: 2. The CDR3 nucleotides are TGCGCCAGCAGCGAGACAGGGGGCGAGCAGTACTTC. It specifies CASSETGGEQYF.

The rearrangement uses TRBV9 and TRBJ2-2; 10 bases match TRBD1. J lost 4 bases, V lost 4 bases, and 13 bases had no gene match. Looked up from germline, CDR1 is SGDLS and CDR2 is YYNGEE. The CDR3 runs to 18 residues. CDR3 bases: TGTGCCAGCAGCCCGCTCCCCGGGACAGGGGAAACCACCGGGGAGCTGTTTTTT. It codes for CASSPLPGTGETTGELFF.

This clone was observed a few times. The V call is TRBV13, the J call TRBJ2-1; TRBD2 might be the D (8 bases). CDR3 length: 15 amino acids. Per the germline V gene, CDR1 is PRHDT and CDR2 is FYEKMQ (reference sequence). V gave up 6 bases and J gave up 4 bases, with 16 bases separating them. The CDR3 region has the DNA TGTGCCAGCAGGTCCGGGAGGGGGCTGTACAATGAGCAGTTCTTC. Translating gives CASRSGRGLYNEQFF.